This TCR beta chain came from a study of blood T cell repertoires in COVID-19. Across the whole study: Collection of acute and convalescent COVID-19 samples took place in the United States, Italy and Spain. The analysed material was cDNA or gDNA that came from T cells, B-cell-depleted T cells, or PBMCs.

In the original analysis: Cell counts per sample came from amplifying reference gene primers. Some clones are missing from TCRdb's copy, which holds only in-frame ones; the method was immunoSEQ multiplex PCR. V and J calls and clone size are given by that table; D and trimming were obtained from the DNA. This table holds tens of thousands of clones, about 86% found once. Trimming took off 0 bases at V and 7 bases at J, with 10 bases between the two ends. Germline-derived CDR1 and CDR2 are SGHRS and YFSETQ. This CDR3 is built from 14 residues. This sequence joins TRBV5-1 and TRBJ2-2, with D perhaps matching TRBD1 (6 bases). What was sequenced was peripheral blood. This sequence originates from a man older than 75 in a cohort sampled during active COVID-19. The CDR3 DNA follows: TGCGCCAGCAGCTTGGAACAGGGAGTCGGGGAGCTGTTTTTT. Translation gives CASSLEQGVGELFF.